The 19 T cell receptor beta chains given below trace back to one sample, sequenced in a study of blood T cell repertoires in COVID-19. TCRdb's copy holds only in-frame clones and misses some; the assay was immunoSEQ multiplex PCR. The repertoire holds around 160,000 clones, approximately 92% seen once, with under 15% in the top ten. The sample comprised peripheral blood. Receptors originate from a man aged 18 to 35 with COVID-19, enrolled during active disease.

This sequence joins TRBV7-9 and TRBJ2-7; the D is unclear. The germline V gene has CDR1 SEHNR and CDR2 FQNEAQ (reference sequence). Trimming pared 5 bases from V and 2 bases from J, leaving 16 bases between. The CDR3 length is 15 residues. The CDR3 sequence is CASSLPWASTYEQYF. The CDR3 coding sequence is TGTGCCAGCAGCCTTCCGTGGGCAAGCACCTACGAGCAGTACTTC.

The chain joins TRBV7-9 to TRBJ1-2; D is possibly TRBD1 (5 bases). This CDR3 is built from 13 residues. Germline CDR1 SEHNR, CDR2 FQNEAQ (reference sequence). V lost 0 bases and J lost 6, with 8 bases in between. CDR3 bases: TGTGCCAGCAGCTTAGCTTTGGGGCATGGCTACACCTTC. Protein product: CASSLALGHGYTF.

The J gene is TRBJ1-3, the V gene TRBV3-1 (or the pseudogene TRBV3-2), with TRBD1 matching 8 bases. Losses at the gene ends were 4 bases for V and 3 bases for J; bases not matched to a gene: 8. Germline CDR1 LGHDT, CDR2 YNNKEL (reference sequence). The CDR3 length is 16 residues. This CDR3 reads CASSRSTGEYGNTIYF. The CDR3 DNA follows: TGTGCCAGCAGCCGCTCGACAGGGGAGTATGGAAACACCATATATTTT.

This clone was observed a few times. The chain is built from TRBV5-4 and TRBJ1-6; D is unclear. V lost 0 bases and J lost 6, with 16 bases in between. This CDR3 has 17 amino acids. Germline CDR1 SGHNT, CDR2 YYREEE (reference sequence). The CDR3 region has the DNA TGTGCCAGCAGCTTGGTGCGGGTCTCTGGGATTAATTCACCCCTCCACTTT. It is translated as CASSLVRVSGINSPLHF.

The rearrangement uses TRBV28 and TRBJ2-7; D might be TRBD1 (6 bases). The CDR3 spans 14 residues. Trimming shortened V by 4 bases and J by 2 bases, and 12 bases separated the two germline ends. Per germline, CDR1 MDHEN and CDR2 SYDVKM. DNA for the CDR3: TGTGCCAGCAGTTCACCGGACAGTCCCTACGAGCAGTACTTC. Its translation: CASSSPDSPYEQYF.

The chain recombines TRBV9 with TRBJ2-1, with 10 positions matching TRBD2. The CDR3 runs 16 residues. From germline, CDR1 is SGDLS and CDR2 YYNGEE. The J segment lost 7 bases and the V segment lost 3 bases, leaving 10 bases of the junction unmatched. DNA for the CDR3: TGTGCCAGCAGCGCTCCTTCTAGCGGGAGCACTAATGAGCAGTTCTTC. This codes for CASSAPSSGSTNEQFF.

The chain recombines TRBV7-6 with TRBJ1-6; a possible D gene is TRBD1 (5 bases). With 2 bases removed from V and 8 bases from J, the gap between germline ends came to 16 bases. This CDR3 spans 16 amino acids. Germline CDR1 and CDR2: SGHVS and FNYEAQ. The CDR3 coding sequence is TGTGCCAGCAGCTTAAGATCCCGACCGGGGGATTCACCCCTCCACTTT. It yields the protein CASSLRSRPGDSPLHF.

J is TRBJ2-2 and V is TRBV30; 7 bases are shared with TRBD2. CDR3 length equals 14 residues. V shed 1 base and J 5 bases; nucleotides not matched to a gene: 4. Germline CDR1 reads GTSNPN; CDR2 reads SVGIG (reference sequence). The CDR3 loop is CAWSGTRVTGELFF. DNA for the CDR3: TGTGCCTGGAGTGGGACTAGAGTGACCGGGGAGCTGTTTTTT.

The chain carries TRBV7-2 and TRBJ1-6, with D tentatively TRBD1 (5 bases). This CDR3 is built from 14 residues. Germline CDR1 is SGHTA and CDR2 is FQGNSA. Trimming left V 2 bases short and J 9 bases short, with 11 bases between. CDR3 nucleotide sequence: TGTGCCAGCAGCTTAAACAGGTTTTTTTCACCCCTCCACTTT. It specifies CASSLNRFFSPLHF. Using reference TRBV7-2 and TRBJ1-6 for the parts outside the CDR3, the full variable domain is GAGVSQSPSNKVTEKGKDVELRCDPISGHTALYWYRQSLGQGLEFLIYFQGNSAPDKSGLPSDRFSAERTGGSVSTLTIQRTQQEDSAVYLCASSLNRFFSPLHFGNGTRLTVT.

V gene TRBV6-5 combines with J gene TRBJ2-7, with a weak D call TRBD2 (5 bases). With 0 bases removed from V and 0 bases from J, the gap between germline ends came to 12 bases. This CDR3 has 16 amino acids. Germline CDR1 reads MNHEY; CDR2 reads SVGAGI. The CDR3 DNA follows: TGTGCCAGCAGTTACTCTTCGGGTGGGAGCTCCTACGAGCAGTACTTC. It translates to CASSYSSGGSSYEQYF.

J is TRBJ2-1 and V is TRBV24-1; the match to TRBD2 covers 14 bases. V gave up 4 bases and J gave up 6 bases; unmatched junction bases: 7. Germline CDR1 and CDR2: KGHDR and SFDVKD. The CDR3 runs 17 residues. The CDR3 nucleotides are TGTGCCACCAGTGACCCGGGACTAGCGGGAGAAGGCAATGAGCAGTTCTTC. Translation gives CATSDPGLAGEGNEQFF.

This clone was recorded a few times. V is TRBV18 and J is TRBJ1-5; weak D call: TRBD1 (5 bases). Trimming cost V 6 bases and J 0 bases, with 9 bases left between them. CDR1 is KGHSH and CDR2 is LQKENI in the germline V gene. This CDR3 region has 14 residues. The CDR3 bases are TGTGCCAGCTCGGGGGGGGATAGCAATCAGCCCCAGCATTTT. This gives the protein CASSGGDSNQPQHF.

This rearrangement joins TRBV5-1 to TRBJ2-3, with D perhaps matching TRBD2 (6 bases). Trimming cost V 0 bases and J 6 bases, with 11 bases left between them. CDR1 and CDR2 (germline): SGHRS, YFSETQ. There are 14 residues in the CDR3. CDR3 in amino acids: CASSLGGGDDTQYF. As DNA, the CDR3 is TGCGCCAGCAGCTTGGGTGGAGGGGACGATACGCAGTATTTT. The full variable domain, its missing parts supplied by reference TRBV5-1 and TRBJ2-3, is KAGVTQTPRYLIKTRGQQVTLSCSPISGHRSVSWYQQTPGQGLQFLFEYFSETQRNKGNFPGRFSGRQFSNSRSEMNVSTLELGDSALYLCASSLGGGDDTQYFGPGTRLTVL.

The chain uses TRBV28 and TRBJ1-5, with a tentative D call TRBD1 (6 bases). The CDR3 runs 15 residues. V was pared by 4 bases and J by 3 bases, with 13 bases between. Germline lookup yields CDR1 MDHEN and CDR2 SYDVKM. CDR3 bases: TGTGCCAGCAGTTATAGAGGGGGGGCCAATCAGCCCCAGCATTTT. This sequence encodes CASSYRGGANQPQHF.

Turning to this clone: Different DNA sequences within this sample yield the same CDR3. The chain combines TRBV9 with TRBJ1-2, with 7 nucleotides matching TRBD1. This CDR3 has 14 amino acids. Germline V CDR1 and CDR2: SGDLS, YYNGEE. Losses at the gene ends were 3 bases for V and 3 bases for J; bases not matched to a gene: 5. CDR3 loop: CASSASRGDYGYTF. The CDR3 DNA reads TGTGCCAGCAGCGCAAGCAGGGGGGACTATGGCTACACCTTC.

The CDR3 nucleotides read TGCGCCAGCAGGCAACCGGGACTAGCGCTTTTTTCGCAGTTCTTC. It codes for CASRQPGLALFSQFF. The chain uses TRBV10-2 and TRBJ2-1, with 10 bases matching TRBD2. Per the germline V gene, CDR1 is WSHSY and CDR2 is SAAADI. The CDR3 consists of 15 residues. The V segment lost 6 bases and the J segment 12 bases; nucleotides outside the gene matches: 14.

The chain links TRBV6-6 to TRBJ1-1; D is ambiguous. V dropped 3 bases and J dropped 4 bases, with 12 bases sitting between them. Germline values: CDR1 MNHNY, CDR2 SVGAGI (reference sequence). The CDR3 covers 14 residues. CDR3 region: CASSYSPSGTEAFF. DNA of the CDR3: TGTGCCAGCAGTTATTCCCCCTCCGGCACTGAAGCTTTCTTT.

This clone was seen a handful of times. The V call is TRBV9, the J call TRBJ1-3; D gene uncertain. Germline lookup yields CDR1 SGDLS and CDR2 YYNGEE. With 2 bases removed from V and 0 bases from J, the gap between germline ends came to 6 bases. The CDR3 runs 14 residues. CDR3 bases: TGTGCCAGCAGCGTTTTAGCCTCTGGAAACACCATATATTTT. It yields the protein CASSVLASGNTIYF. The full variable domain, with the rest looked up from reference TRBV9 and TRBJ1-3, is DSGVTQTPKHLITATGQRVTLRCSPRSGDLSVYWYQQSLDQGLQFLIQYYNGEERAKGNILERFSAQQFPDLHSELNLSSLELGDSALYFCASSVLASGNTIYFGEGSWLTVV.

The chain joins TRBV19 to TRBJ2-7; a possible D gene is TRBD2 (5 bases). Germline CDR1 is LNHDA and CDR2 is SQIVND (reference sequence). This CDR3 spans 12 amino acids. V gave up 3 bases and J gave up 2 bases, with 5 bases separating them. Here the CDR3 reads CASSIGTYEQYF. CDR3 in DNA: TGTGCCAGTAGTATCGGGACCTACGAGCAGTACTTC.